One sample yielded the 30 T cell receptor beta chains listed below, sequenced in a study of cytomegalovirus exposure and HLA in healthy donors. The PCR was carried out with 60 Vbeta primers and 13 Jbeta primers. Some clones are missing from TCRdb's copy, which holds only in-frame ones; the method was immunoSEQ multiplex PCR. The table lists fewer than 150,000 clones, roughly 65% of them singletons. The specimen was PBMCs. Source of these receptors: a woman in her twenties or thirties in good health and CMV-seronegative.

This clone appeared a few times. This chain connects TRBV7-4 to TRBJ2-7, with D unclear. The V gene lost 3 bases and the J gene lost 0 bases, with 21 bases spanning the gap. CDR3 size: 18 residues. Germline V gene lookup returns CDR1 SGHVT and CDR2 SQSDAQ. The DNA for the CDR3 is TGTGCCAGCAGCTTCGGCCTCCCACTATGGCCGAACTCCTACGAGCAGTACTTC. As protein: CASSFGLPLWPNSYEQYF.

J is TRBJ2-2 and V is TRBV6-6; TRBD1 matches at 9 bases. CDR1 is MNHNY, CDR2 SVGAGI, per germline (reference sequence). Unmatched junction bases numbered 9, after V lost 5 bases and J lost 8 bases. CDR3 size: 15 residues. CDR3 sequence: CASSPPGQGRGELFF. CDR3 nucleotides: TGTGCCAGCAGTCCGCCCGGACAGGGGCGAGGGGAGCTGTTTTTT.

This clone was picked up a small number of times. The chain combines TRBV11-3 with TRBJ2-3; weak D call: TRBD2 (5 bases). Germline CDR1 SGHNT, CDR2 YENEEA. V was trimmed by 2 bases and J by 5 bases, leaving 5 bases between them. CDR3 length equals 12 residues. CDR3 in DNA: TGTGCCAGCAGCTTAAGCGGAGATACGCAGTATTTT. Protein sequence: CASSLSGDTQYF.

V and J are TRBV6-1 and TRBJ1-5; the match to TRBD1 covers 10 bases. Germline V gives CDR1 MNHNS, CDR2 SASEGT. The V gene end was trimmed by 6 bases and the J gene end by 9 bases; junction bases not matched to a gene: 5. This CDR3 is built from 13 residues. The CDR3 region has the DNA TGTGCCAGCAGCGACAGGGGGCTAGGGCCCCAGCATTTT. This gives the protein CASSDRGLGPQHF.

This chain connects TRBV2 to TRBJ2-7, with 7 nucleotides matching TRBD1. CDR1 and CDR2 (germline): SNHLY, FYNNEI. This CDR3 comprises 13 residues. V gave up 3 bases and J gave up 9 bases; unmatched junction bases: 8. This chain's CDR3 is CASSEQGVGVQYF. In nucleotides, the CDR3 is TGTGCCAGCAGTGAGCAGGGGGTCGGGGTGCAGTACTTC.

CDR3 in DNA: TGTGCCACCGGGACAGACCTAAATGAAAAACTGTTTTTT. As protein: CATGTDLNEKLFF. The chain uses TRBV2 and TRBJ1-4; 7 nucleotides match TRBD1. The CDR3 sequence is 13 residues long. Germline values: CDR1 SNHLY, CDR2 FYNNEI. V dropped 10 bases and J dropped 5; count of bases not matched to a gene: 7.

The sample holds a few counts of this clone. The genes are TRBV2 and TRBJ1-5, with 11 bases fitting TRBD1. CDR1 SNHLY and CDR2 FYNNEI come from the germline V gene. The CDR3 runs to 17 residues. The ends lost 4 bases at V and 0 bases at J; junction bases unmatched: 5. The CDR3 here is CASSGDRGTYSNQPQHF. In DNA, the CDR3 is TGTGCCAGCAGTGGGGACAGGGGGACTTATAGCAATCAGCCCCAGCATTTT.

The chain is built from TRBV28 and TRBJ2-1; D is possibly TRBD2 (7 bases). The CDR3 runs to 15 residues. Trimming removed 8 bases from V and 5 bases from J, with 19 bases in between. In germline, CDR1 is MDHEN, CDR2 SYDVKM. In DNA form, the CDR3 reads TGTGCCAGCGGCTGGGAGGGGGGGGGACACAATGAGCAGTTCTTC. Amino acids: CASGWEGGGHNEQFF.

J is TRBJ2-1 and V is TRBV27; D not resolved. This CDR3 spans 13 amino acids. V gave up 7 bases and J gave up 2 bases, with 9 bases separating them. Germline CDR1 and CDR2: MNHEY and SMNVEV (reference sequence). CDR3 loop: CASTTPPYNEQFF. Written as DNA, the CDR3 is TGTGCCAGCACGACTCCTCCCTACAATGAGCAGTTCTTC.

The chain recombines TRBV5-1 with TRBJ2-7, with TRBD2 identical over 12 bases. The CDR3 sequence is 15 residues long. Per the germline V gene, CDR1 is SGHRS and CDR2 is YFSETQ. The trim removed 0 bases at V and 6 bases at J, leaving 4 bases unmatched. Here the CDR3 DNA reads TGCGCCAGCAGCTTGGGGACTAGCGGGGTGAGCGAGCAGTACTTC. Translating gives CASSLGTSGVSEQYF.

V is TRBV10-3 and J is TRBJ2-1; 7 bases fit TRBD1. V was pared by 4 bases and J by 9 bases, with 6 bases of the junction left unmatched. The CDR3 sequence is 13 residues long. Germline V gene lookup returns CDR1 ENHRY and CDR2 SYGVKD. The CDR3 sequence: CAISGQGATEQFF. DNA of the CDR3: TGTGCCATCAGTGGACAGGGAGCCACTGAGCAGTTCTTC.

The chain carries TRBV6-1 and TRBJ1-5, with 8 bases lining up with TRBD1. The germline V gene has CDR1 MNHNS and CDR2 SASEGT. The V and J ends lost 8 bases and 7 bases, in that order; junction bases with no gene match: 10. The CDR3 runs to 14 residues. The CDR3 nucleotides read TGTGCCAGCGGGACAGGACAGGGTGGGCAGCCCCAGCATTTT. It specifies CASGTGQGGQPQHF.

V usage is TRBV28 and J usage is TRBJ2-5, with 7 bases identical to TRBD1. The last part of the DNA fits TRBJ2-7 better; the J call may be wrong. The length of the CDR3 is 14 residues. Germline CDR1 MDHEN, CDR2 SYDVKM. CDR3: CASTRQGYSYEQYF. In DNA form, the CDR3 reads TGTGCCAGCACCAGACAGGGCTACTCCTACGAGCAGTACTTC.

This chain connects TRBV7-2 to TRBJ1-2; no clear D. Per the germline V gene, CDR1 is SGHTA and CDR2 is FQGNSA. The CDR3 loop spans 14 amino acids. V dropped 1 base and J dropped 4 bases, with 10 bases sitting between them. The CDR3 reads CASSLEMTGYGYTF. The CDR3 nucleotides are TGTGCCAGCAGCTTAGAGATGACGGGCTATGGCTACACCTTC.

The chain links TRBV29-1 to TRBJ2-4; no reliable D call. Trimming took off 4 bases at V and 8 bases at J, with 12 bases between the two ends. Germline lookup yields CDR1 SQVTM and CDR2 ANQGSEA. CDR3 length: 12 residues. The CDR3 here is CSVAIASDIQYF. The CDR3 coding sequence is TGCAGCGTTGCCATAGCCTCGGACATTCAGTACTTC.

This clone was recorded a few times. The rearrangement links TRBV6-6 to TRBJ1-3, with D perhaps TRBD1 (5 bases). Germline values: CDR1 MNHNY, CDR2 SVGAGI (reference sequence). V lost 2 bases and J 8 bases, leaving 19 bases between the germline ends. The CDR3 length is 16 residues. This CDR3 is CASSYGPGRTGDTIYF. The CDR3 DNA sequence: TGTGCCAGCAGTTACGGCCCGGGACGGACGGGAGACACCATATATTTT.

This clone came up once. The genes are TRBV28 and TRBJ2-1; perhaps TRBD1 as D (6 bases). V lost 3 bases, J lost 4 bases, and 7 bases lay in between. The CDR3 is 13 residues long. Germline-derived CDR1 and CDR2 are MDHEN and SYDVKM. The CDR3 is CASSFTGYNEQFF. Written as DNA, the CDR3 is TGTGCCAGCAGTTTTACAGGGTACAATGAGCAGTTCTTC. The full variable domain, its missing parts supplied by reference TRBV28 and TRBJ2-1, is DVKVTQSSRYLVKRTGEKVFLECVQDMDHENMFWYRQDPGLGLRLIYFSYDVKMKEKGDIPEGYSVSREKKERFSLILESASTNQTSMYLCASSFTGYNEQFFGPGTRLTVL.

The genes are TRBV7-8 and TRBJ2-1; D call uncertain. There are 16 residues in the CDR3. V lost 1 base and J lost 9, with 19 bases in between. Germline-derived CDR1 and CDR2 are SGHVS and FQNEAQ. In DNA, the CDR3 is TGTGCCAGCAGCTTAGTTTCCCCCTTGAGTAGCACTGAGCAGTTCTTC. Translation gives CASSLVSPLSSTEQFF.

The chain couples TRBV11-2 to TRBJ2-1; TRBD2 matches at 13 bases. The CDR3 extends over 16 amino acids. Germline-derived CDR1 and CDR2 are SGHAT and FQNNGV. Unmatched junction bases numbered 7, after V lost 5 bases and J lost 6 bases. CDR3 nucleotide sequence: TGTGCCAGCAGCCCTGGGACTAGCGGGAAGCTCAATGAGCAGTTCTTC. Its translation is CASSPGTSGKLNEQFF.

There are a few counts of this clone. V usage is TRBV28 and J usage is TRBJ2-7; D is possibly TRBD1 (5 bases). The length of the CDR3 is 14 residues. Germline CDR1 and CDR2: MDHEN and SYDVKM. V gave up 5 bases and J gave up 12 bases, with 23 bases separating them. CDR3 sequence (DNA): TGTGCCAGCAGTCCCCCGGACGAATCCCAGGGCTGGTACGTC. Amino acids: CASSPPDESQGWYV.

The gene calls are TRBV2 and TRBJ1-2; 10 bases are shared with TRBD1. Trimming removed 4 bases from V and 8 bases from J; junction bases left unmatched: 7. The CDR3 consists of 14 residues. Germline CDR1 and CDR2: SNHLY and FYNNEI. Here the CDR3 reads CASSVRDRGSGYTF. DNA for the CDR3: TGTGCCAGCAGTGTAAGGGACAGGGGTTCCGGCTACACCTTC.

V and J are TRBV5-6 and TRBJ2-4; D might be TRBD1 (6 bases). V gave up 0 bases and J gave up 6 bases, with 16 bases separating them. This CDR3 spans 16 amino acids. CDR1 and CDR2 from the germline V gene are SGHDT and YYEEEE. In nucleotides, the CDR3 is TGTGCCAGCAGCTTGGCCGAGAGAGGGGGTCTAAACATTCAGTACTTC. Translation: CASSLAERGGLNIQYF.

The gene calls are TRBV6-5 and TRBJ1-2, with 9 nucleotides matching TRBD1. This CDR3 has 16 amino acids. V trimming: 3 bases; J trimming: 4 bases; junction bases outside the gene matches: 9. The germline V gene has CDR1 MNHEY and CDR2 SVGAGI. The CDR3 spells CASSYNYLTGGYGYTF. For the CDR3, the DNA is TGTGCCAGCAGTTATAACTACTTGACAGGGGGCTATGGCTACACCTTC.

The J gene is TRBJ1-1, the V gene TRBV28, with TRBD1 identical over 9 bases. Trimming cost V 1 base and J 5 bases; bases outside gene matches: 5. The germline CDR1 and CDR2 sequences are MDHEN and SYDVKM. The CDR3 totals 15 residues. CDR3 nucleotide sequence: TGTGCCAGCAGTTTATATGGACAGGGGTTTACTGAAGCTTTCTTT. Translated: CASSLYGQGFTEAFF.

The chain recombines TRBV5-1 with TRBJ2-1; 7 bases agree with TRBD2. Trimming took 1 base from V and 9 from J; bases not matched to a gene: 10. This CDR3 has 15 residues. Germline lookup yields CDR1 SGHRS and CDR2 YFSETQ. The CDR3 region is CASSLSVGGSSEQFF. The CDR3, as DNA: TGCGCCAGCAGCTTGTCCGTTGGCGGGAGTAGTGAGCAGTTCTTC.

This chain links TRBV5-6 with TRBJ2-5, with 10 bases lining up with TRBD1. The DNA end is more similar to TRBJ2-7, so the J call may be wrong. Germline V gene lookup returns CDR1 SGHDT and CDR2 YYEEEE. CDR3 size: 15 residues. The CDR3 DNA sequence: TGTGCCAGCAGCTCCTGGGGGACAGGGGTCTACGAGCAGTACTTC. Translated, it gives CASSSWGTGVYEQYF.

The chain employs TRBV18 and TRBJ2-5; TRBD2 agrees at 8 bases. CDR1 and CDR2 (germline): KGHSH, LQKENI. The V gene end was trimmed by 4 bases and the J gene end by 4 bases; junction bases not matched to a gene: 8. The CDR3 runs 15 residues. CDR3 region: CASSLSGLDGETQYF. CDR3 DNA sequence: TGTGCCAGCTCACTGTCGGGACTAGATGGAGAGACCCAGTACTTC.

The rearrangement links TRBV7-9 to TRBJ2-3; 12 nucleotides line up with TRBD2. Trimming took 5 bases from V and 1 from J; bases not matched to a gene: 7. The CDR3 runs 17 residues. Looked up from germline, CDR1 is SEHNR and CDR2 is FQNEAQ (reference sequence). The CDR3 region is CASSRGLAGTGTDTQYF. The CDR3 bases are TGTGCCAGCAGCCGCGGACTAGCGGGGACCGGCACAGATACGCAGTATTTT.

V is TRBV7-9 and J is TRBJ2-3; 10 nucleotides line up with TRBD1. The junction had 5 bases not matched to a gene; V was cut back by 5 bases and J by 6 bases. From germline, CDR1 is SEHNR and CDR2 FQNEAQ (reference sequence). There are 14 residues in the CDR3. The CDR3 DNA reads TGTGCCAGCAGCCCAGGGACAGGGGAGGATACGCAGTATTTT. Amino acids: CASSPGTGEDTQYF.

The rearrangement joins TRBV7-9 to TRBJ2-1; 8 bases align to TRBD2. The V gene's germline CDR1 is SEHNR and CDR2 FQNEAQ (reference sequence). The CDR3 is 14 amino acids. The trim removed 4 bases at V and 6 bases at J, leaving 5 bases unmatched. The CDR3 DNA reads as TGTGCCAGCAGCTCAACGGGGGGGCCCAATGAGCAGTTCTTC. Its translation is CASSSTGGPNEQFF.